The 24 T cell receptor beta chains given below trace back to one sample, sequenced in a study of cytomegalovirus exposure and HLA in healthy donors. TCRdb keeps only in-frame clones here, not all; method: immunoSEQ multiplex PCR. The data hold a few hundred thousand clones, with 85% to 90% observed a single time. The sequencing sample was made of PBMCs. All receptors come from a woman in her late teens or twenties in good health and CMV-seronegative.

Concerning this clone: Other nucleotide sequences in the sample specify the same CDR3. The chain combines TRBV5-4 with TRBJ2-7; D call uncertain. The germline gives CDR1 SGHNT, CDR2 YYREEE (reference sequence). CDR3 length: 12 residues. Trimming stripped 0 bases from V and 6 bases from J, with 7 bases between. The CDR3 here is CASSLAGGEQYF. In DNA form, the CDR3 reads TGTGCCAGCAGCTTGGCTGGCGGCGAGCAGTACTTC.

The chain uses TRBV5-1 and TRBJ2-2, with D maybe TRBD1 (5 bases). CDR1 SGHRS and CDR2 YFSETQ come from the germline V gene. The CDR3 loop spans 15 amino acids. Trimming cost V 2 bases and J 0 bases, with 8 bases left between them. The CDR3 reads CASSLAGPNTGELFF. The CDR3 DNA reads TGCGCCAGCAGCTTAGCAGGGCCGAACACCGGGGAGCTGTTTTTT.

A few counts support this clone. The rearrangement joins TRBV7-2 to TRBJ1-5; D gene unclear. This CDR3 contains 13 residues. Germline CDR1 and CDR2: SGHTA and FQGNSA. Trimming cost V 0 bases and J 6 bases, with 6 bases left between them. The DNA for the CDR3 is TGTGCCAGCAGCTTAGCGCCGAGTCAGCCCCAGCATTTT. It codes for CASSLAPSQPQHF.

The CDR3 sequence: CASSLDVSRDGEKLFF. As DNA, the CDR3 is TGTGCCAGCAGCTTAGATGTGTCCCGCGACGGGGAAAAACTGTTTTTT. This chain connects TRBV7-9 to TRBJ1-4; D is unresolved. The V gene lost 1 base and the J gene lost 8 bases, with 17 bases spanning the gap. Germline values: CDR1 SEHNR, CDR2 FQNEAQ (reference sequence). This CDR3 has 16 residues.

J is TRBJ2-2 and V is TRBV2; D gene ambiguous. This CDR3 has 15 residues. V lost 6 bases and J 1 base, leaving 12 bases between the germline ends. Germline V gene lookup returns CDR1 SNHLY and CDR2 FYNNEI. CDR3 DNA: TGTGCCAGCAGGACTGTGATGGGGAACACCGGGGAGCTGTTTTTT. It translates to CASRTVMGNTGELFF.

This sequence joins TRBV7-6 and TRBJ2-2; 8 nucleotides match TRBD1. Germline-derived CDR1 and CDR2 are SGHVS and FNYEAQ. There are 15 residues in the CDR3. V was pared by 5 bases and J by 7 bases, with 9 bases of the junction left unmatched. The CDR3 region is CASSPRPGGGGELFF. The CDR3 region has the DNA TGTGCCAGCAGCCCCCGACCAGGGGGCGGCGGGGAGCTGTTTTTT.

The V call is TRBV6-5, the J call TRBJ1-5; no reliable D call. The CDR3 covers 15 residues. Germline CDR1 reads MNHEY; CDR2 reads SVGAGI. V dropped 7 bases and J dropped 0 bases, with 13 bases sitting between them. CDR3 protein: CASKSSGYSNQPQHF. The CDR3 nucleotides are TGTGCCAGCAAGTCTTCGGGGTATAGCAATCAGCCCCAGCATTTT.

The rearrangement uses TRBV7-2 and TRBJ1-6; D is uncertain. Trimming cost V 5 bases and J 6 bases, with 20 bases left between them. CDR3 size: 17 residues. Germline CDR1 and CDR2: SGHTA and FQGNSA. The DNA for the CDR3 is TGTGCCAGCAGCATCCGCCCAAACAGTTTGGGTAATTCACCCCTCCACTTT. Amino acid sequence: CASSIRPNSLGNSPLHF.

The V and J genes are TRBV27 and TRBJ1-2; D gene uncertain. Trimming removed 4 bases from V and 9 bases from J, with 12 bases in between. This CDR3 is 12 amino acids long. Germline V CDR1 and CDR2: MNHEY, SMNVEV (reference sequence). CDR3 protein: CASSYQGESYTF. CDR3 sequence (DNA): TGTGCCAGCAGTTATCAAGGAGAAAGCTACACCTTC.

This chain's CDR3 is CASSLSATGAEQYV. The CDR3 DNA reads as TGTGCCAGCAGTTTATCCGCGACAGGGGCTGAGCAGTACGTC. The gene calls are TRBV27 and TRBJ2-7, with 8 bases matching TRBD1. Germline trimming cut 0 bases from V and 7 bases from J; bases unmatched to any gene: 5. Germline-derived CDR1 and CDR2 are MNHEY and SMNVEV (reference sequence). This CDR3 is 14 amino acids long.

The chain recombines TRBV13 with TRBJ1-4; 8 bases agree with TRBD1. The CDR3 runs to 15 residues. With 0 bases clipped from V and 10 bases from J, the junction kept 7 bases outside the gene matches. Germline CDR1 is PRHDT and CDR2 is FYEKMQ (reference sequence). The CDR3 is CASSLGTGTGRKLFF. CDR3 coding DNA: TGTGCCAGCAGCTTAGGTACCGGGACAGGCAGAAAACTGTTTTTT.

This rearrangement joins TRBV5-1 to TRBJ2-5, with 7 positions matching TRBD2. J was trimmed by 1 base and V by 4 bases; bases with no gene match: 7. This CDR3 spans 15 amino acids. Germline V gene data show CDR1 as SGHRS and CDR2 as YFSETQ. The CDR3: CASSETSGAQETQYF. CDR3 DNA sequence: TGCGCCAGCAGCGAGACGAGCGGGGCCCAAGAGACCCAGTACTTC. The entire variable domain, with the rest obtained from reference TRBV5-1 and TRBJ2-5, is as follows: KAGVTQTPRYLIKTRGQQVTLSCSPISGHRSVSWYQQTPGQGLQFLFEYFSETQRNKGNFPGRFSGRQFSNSRSEMNVSTLELGDSALYLCASSETSGAQETQYFGPGTRLLVL.

This chain joins TRBV10-2 and TRBJ1-1; 7 nucleotides match TRBD1. Germline-derived CDR1 and CDR2 are WSHSY and SAAADI. With 6 bases clipped from V and 4 bases from J, the junction kept 5 bases outside the gene matches. The length of the CDR3 is 13 residues. The CDR3 bases are TGCGCCAGCAGGACCCAGGGGGGCACTGAAGCTTTCTTT. Protein sequence: CASRTQGGTEAFF.

CDR3 sequence (DNA): TGCGCCAGCAGCCCGGGACAACTCGCTAACTATGGCTACACCTTC. It codes for CASSPGQLANYGYTF. V and J are TRBV4-1 and TRBJ1-2, with D tentatively TRBD1 (6 bases). Germline V gene lookup returns CDR1 MGHRA and CDR2 YSYEKL. There are 15 residues in the CDR3. The V end was cut by 4 bases, the J end by 0 bases, with 12 bases between.

This rearrangement joins TRBV5-1 to TRBJ1-4; TRBD1 matches at 8 bases. CDR3 length: 17 residues. The germline V gene has CDR1 SGHRS and CDR2 YFSETQ. Trimming at V came to 5 bases and at J to 3 bases, leaving 12 bases not matched to a gene. CDR3 coding DNA: TGCGCCAGCAGGTGGGGCCCAGGGGGCCATCCTAATGAAAAACTGTTTTTT. This gives the protein CASRWGPGGHPNEKLFF. The full variable domain, in which reference TRBV5-1 and TRBJ1-4 provide the parts outside the CDR3, is KAGVTQTPRYLIKTRGQQVTLSCSPISGHRSVSWYQQTPGQGLQFLFEYFSETQRNKGNFPGRFSGRQFSNSRSEMNVSTLELGDSALYLCASRWGPGGHPNEKLFFGSGTQLSVL.

CDR3 nucleotides: TGTGCCAGCAGGGGGACAGCCGATGCCCAGCCCCAGCATTTT. This translates into CASRGTADAQPQHF. The V and J genes are TRBV28 and TRBJ1-5, with TRBD1 identical over 7 bases. Germline V gene sequence: CDR1 MDHEN, CDR2 SYDVKM. Germline trimming cut 6 bases from V and 7 bases from J; bases unmatched to any gene: 9. The CDR3 spans 14 residues.

In nucleotides, the CDR3 is TGTGCCATCAGTGCAAGCAGACAGATCGACGAGCAGTACTTC. It codes for CAISASRQIDEQYF. The chain couples TRBV10-3 to TRBJ2-7; tentative D call: TRBD1 (5 bases). V was trimmed by 4 bases and J by 5 bases, leaving 15 bases between them. Per the germline V gene, CDR1 is ENHRY and CDR2 is SYGVKD. The CDR3 totals 14 residues.

This clone was seen only once. V usage is TRBV11-2 and J usage is TRBJ1-2; 8 bases map to TRBD1. Looked up from germline, CDR1 is SGHAT and CDR2 is FQNNGV. The junction had 12 bases not matched to a gene; V was cut back by 5 bases and J by 7 bases. This CDR3 contains 15 residues. The CDR3 region has the DNA TGTGCCAGCAGCCCGAGGGGCAGGGGGCTTAGTGGCTACACCTTC. Amino acids: CASSPRGRGLSGYTF.

The rearrangement joins TRBV7-9 to TRBJ1-2; TRBD1 aligns across 9 bases. The CDR3 is 15 residues long. Germline values: CDR1 SEHNR, CDR2 FQNEAQ (reference sequence). Trimming cost V 8 bases and J 4 bases; bases outside gene matches: 11. The chain's CDR3 is CASGLTGGAGYGYTF. CDR3 in DNA: TGTGCCAGCGGACTAACAGGGGGCGCAGGCTATGGCTACACCTTC.

The rearrangement links TRBV6-1 to TRBJ1-1; no definite D call. The germline V and J ends were trimmed by 8 bases and 8 bases, with 6 bases remaining between them. The CDR3 consists of 9 residues. Germline lookup yields CDR1 MNHNS and CDR2 SASEGT. The CDR3 spells CASGREAFF. CDR3 nucleotide sequence: TGTGCCAGCGGGCGAGAAGCTTTCTTT.

This chain joins TRBV5-1 and TRBJ1-5, with no clear D. The CDR3 runs 13 residues. Per the germline V gene, CDR1 is SGHRS and CDR2 is YFSETQ. V was pared by 0 bases and J by 4 bases, with 5 bases between. CDR3 amino acids: CASSLAQNQPQHF. DNA of the CDR3: TGCGCCAGCAGCTTGGCTCAGAATCAGCCCCAGCATTTT.

The count of this clone is one. V and J are TRBV15 and TRBJ2-2, with D unresolved. CDR1 is LNHNV and CDR2 is YYDKDF in the germline V gene (reference sequence). CDR3 length: 12 residues. V was pared by 4 bases and J by 5 bases, with 5 bases between. Here the CDR3 reads CATSKQTGELFF. CDR3 DNA: TGTGCCACCAGCAAACAAACCGGGGAGCTGTTTTTT.

This chain joins TRBV27 and TRBJ2-1, with D possibly matching TRBD2 (6 bases). The CDR3 runs 16 residues. Trimming took off 6 bases at V and 4 bases at J, with 19 bases between the two ends. Germline V lookup: CDR1 MNHEY, CDR2 SMNVEV (reference sequence). The CDR3 DNA is TGTGCCAGCAGCATCTCCGGGACTCCATCATACAATGAGCAGTTCTTC. It yields the protein CASSISGTPSYNEQFF.

The chain carries TRBV27 and TRBJ2-5; 9 nucleotides agree with TRBD2. J gave up 2 bases and V 3 bases, and 7 bases lay outside the gene matches. This CDR3 has 16 residues. The germline gives CDR1 MNHEY, CDR2 SMNVEV (reference sequence). CDR3 loop: CASSLIAGVFQETQYF. CDR3 DNA sequence: TGTGCCAGCAGTTTGATAGCGGGGGTCTTTCAAGAGACCCAGTACTTC.